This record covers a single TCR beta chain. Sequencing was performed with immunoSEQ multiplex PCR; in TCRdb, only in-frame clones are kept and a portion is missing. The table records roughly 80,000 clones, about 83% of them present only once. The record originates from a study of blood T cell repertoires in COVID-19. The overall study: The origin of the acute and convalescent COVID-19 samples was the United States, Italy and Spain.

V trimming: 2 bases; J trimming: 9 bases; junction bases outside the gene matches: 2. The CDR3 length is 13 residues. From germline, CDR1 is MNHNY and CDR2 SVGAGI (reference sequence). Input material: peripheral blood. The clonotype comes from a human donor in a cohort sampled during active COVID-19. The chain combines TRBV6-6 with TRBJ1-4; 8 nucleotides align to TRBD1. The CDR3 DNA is TGTGCCAGCAGTTACCGGGACAGGAAAAAACTGTTTTTT. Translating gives CASSYRDRKKLFF.